Listed here are 22 T cell receptor beta chains from one sample, sequenced in a study of T cells expressing NK-cell markers. TCRdb reanalyzed the 5' RACE reads, giving one entry per CDR3 protein sequence and no DNA. The sample table includes about 160,000 distinct CDR3 sequences. Sequenced sample: blood T cells: a sorted CD56 or NKG2C T cell subset, CD4+ or CD8+ T cells, or bulk PBMC T cells (not recorded which). All receptors come from a woman between 18 and 75 years old in good health.

The CDR3 is CASSQPGQNNSPLHF. The genes are TRBV4-1 and TRBJ1-6; TCRdb's D call, TRBD1, is unchecked because there is no DNA. The CDR3 has 15 residues. CDR1 and CDR2 from the germline V gene are MGHRA and YSYEKL.

The V and J genes are TRBV2 and TRBJ1-4; TCRdb selects TRBD1, and the lack of DNA leaves this call unchecked. Germline CDR1 reads SNHLY; CDR2 reads FYNNEI. The CDR3 contains 16 residues. CDR3 region: CASSINSGTTNEKLFF.

The chain recombines TRBV9 with TRBJ2-5; checking the TCRdb D call of TRBD1 is not possible without DNA. Germline CDR1 SGDLS, CDR2 YYNGEE. The CDR3 sequence is 15 residues long. The CDR3 is CASSPGGGPQETQYF. The full variable domain, in which reference TRBV9 and TRBJ2-5 provide the parts outside the CDR3, is DSGVTQTPKHLITATGQRVTLRCSPRSGDLSVYWYQQSLDQGLQFLIQYYNGEERAKGNILERFSAQQFPDLHSELNLSSLELGDSALYFCASSPGGGPQETQYFGPGTRLLVL.

The gene calls are TRBV5-1 and TRBJ2-3; checking the TCRdb D call of TRBD1 is not possible without DNA. Germline V CDR1 and CDR2: SGHRS, YFSETQ. This CDR3 has 15 residues. The CDR3 spells CASSLTGFLTDTQYF.

The J gene is TRBJ2-5, the V gene TRBV12-3 or TRBV12-4; TCRdb designates TRBD1, a call that cannot be tested without DNA. CDR3 length equals 14 residues. The CDR3 protein is CASSSRNNQETQYF.

This chain connects TRBV9 to TRBJ2-2; TCRdb's assignment of TRBD1 cannot be checked, as there is no DNA. Germline assignment: CDR1 SGDLS and CDR2 YYNGEE. The CDR3 loop spans 14 amino acids. CDR3 amino acids: CASGGDQNTGELFF.

The rearrangement uses TRBV12-3 or TRBV12-4 and TRBJ1-1. The length of the CDR3 is 13 residues. CDR3 amino acids: CASSTAATGGAFF.

The chain is built from TRBV3-1 and TRBJ2-5. This CDR3 has 15 residues. Germline V gene lookup returns CDR1 LGHDT and CDR2 YNNKEL (reference sequence). The CDR3 spells CASSQAVWDQETQYF.

This rearrangement joins TRBV7-9 to TRBJ2-1; TCRdb calls TRBD2, which cannot be checked without DNA. This CDR3 is 16 amino acids long. Germline V lookup: CDR1 SEHNR, CDR2 FQNEAQ (reference sequence). The CDR3 here is CASSQLASSSYNEQFF.

The V and J genes are TRBV25-1 and TRBJ2-3; the TRBD1 assignment by TCRdb is unverifiable without DNA. The CDR3 is 15 amino acids. Germline loops: CDR1 MGHDK, CDR2 SYGVNS. CDR3 protein: CASSERTGELDTQYF.

The chain recombines TRBV5-5 with TRBJ1-1; TCRdb lists TRBD1, though no DNA is available to test this call. Per germline, CDR1 SGHKS and CDR2 YYEKEE (reference sequence). The CDR3 consists of 14 residues. This chain's CDR3 is CASSARTGPAEAFF.

The chain is built from TRBV5-1 and TRBJ2-2; TCRdb's D gene call, TRBD1, goes unchecked for lack of DNA. This CDR3 has 16 amino acids. Germline CDR1 reads SGHRS; CDR2 reads YFSETQ. CDR3 loop: CASSTWGQGASGELFF.

V and J are TRBV12-3 or TRBV12-4 and TRBJ2-7; TCRdb's D call of TRBD2 is untestable without DNA. The CDR3 length is 14 residues. CDR3 loop: CASSSFDGSYEQYF.

This chain joins TRBV28 and TRBJ1-2; TCRdb lists TRBD1, though no DNA is available to test this call. Germline-derived CDR1 and CDR2 are MDHEN and SYDVKM. The CDR3 covers 12 residues. CDR3 in amino acids: CASLSQGAGYTF.

The chain recombines TRBV7-9 with TRBJ1-1; lacking DNA, the TRBD1 call made by TCRdb goes unchecked. CDR3 length: 14 amino acids. Germline-derived CDR1 and CDR2 are SEHNR and FQNEAQ (reference sequence). The CDR3 here is CASSFQGAGLQAFF.

The V and J genes are TRBV4-1 and TRBJ2-2; TCRdb calls TRBD2, which cannot be checked without DNA. The CDR3 has 14 amino acids. CDR1 and CDR2 (germline): MGHRA, YSYEKL. The CDR3 here is CASSQPSVSGELFF.

CDR3: CAISGAGGKGDNEQFF. This chain links TRBV10-3 with TRBJ2-1; the TCRdb D gene call, TRBD1, has no DNA to confirm it. Germline-derived CDR1 and CDR2 are ENHRY and SYGVKD. The CDR3 extends over 16 amino acids.

The rearrangement links TRBV6-1 to TRBJ2-1; the TRBD2 assignment by TCRdb is unverifiable without DNA. This CDR3 contains 15 residues. Germline CDR1 and CDR2: MNHNS and SASEGT. CDR3 region: CASRGTSGGYNEQFF.

The J gene is TRBJ1-6, the V gene TRBV7-9; the D call from TCRdb, TRBD1, cannot be confirmed without DNA. The CDR3 extends over 14 amino acids. The germline gives CDR1 SEHNR, CDR2 FQNEAQ (reference sequence). CDR3 loop: CASSGGTAASPLHF.

J is TRBJ2-7 and V is TRBV3-1; TCRdb calls TRBD2, which cannot be checked without DNA. Germline CDR1 and CDR2: LGHDT and YNNKEL (reference sequence). The CDR3 spans 15 residues. The CDR3 protein is CASSRGLAGTYEQYF.

This chain links TRBV7-3 with TRBJ2-7. This CDR3 spans 15 amino acids. Germline assignment: CDR1 SGHTA and CDR2 FQGTGA. CDR3 region: CASSLTGTPSYEQYF.

The chain uses TRBV10-3 and TRBJ2-5; the D call from TCRdb, TRBD2, cannot be confirmed without DNA. This CDR3 contains 15 residues. Germline CDR1 reads ENHRY; CDR2 reads SYGVKD. The CDR3 spells CAISPAGGAQETQYF.